Sequencing of this T cell receptor (beta chain) was carried out in a study of blood T cell repertoires in COVID-19. Background on the study: COVID-19 samples, acute and convalescent, were from the United States, Italy and Spain. T cells, B-cell-depleted T cells, or PBMCs supplied cDNA or gDNA.

Per the study methods: Amplification with reference gene primers provided the estimates of nucleated cell counts. Only in-frame clones appear in the TCRdb table, and some are missing; sequencing was by immunoSEQ multiplex PCR. D and trimming come from the DNA, and the V and J calls and clone size come from that table. The sample includes about 85,000 clones, around 91% of them seen just once. Germline values: CDR1 KGHSH, CDR2 LQKENI. CDR3 size: 18 residues. V lost 3 bases to trimming and J lost 3 bases; unmatched junction nucleotides: 13. The clonotype was recovered from a woman of 80 years or more with active or convalescent COVID-19. The material sequenced was peripheral blood. V gene TRBV18 combines with J gene TRBJ2-1; 8 bases are a match to TRBD1. DNA for the CDR3: TGTGCCAGCTCACCGAAACAGGGGGGATCGCAGAACTACAATGAGCAGTTCTTC. Amino acid sequence: CASSPKQGGSQNYNEQFF.